This TCR beta chain was recorded in a study of blood T cells in healthy people across ages. PCR was performed a second time for about 7 to 12 cycles using a sample-barcoded 5' primer and a J-beta primer mix. TCRdb recomputed calls from the 5' RACE reads with MiXCR, one row per CDR3 protein. The sample has about 1.6 million distinct CDR3 sequences, about 31% seen once; the top ten hold about 11%. This CDR3 contains 15 residues. Trimming at V came to 3 bases and at J to 12 bases, leaving 5 bases not matched to a gene. The germline V gene encodes CDR1 SEHNR and CDR2 FQNEAQ (reference sequence). This clonotype occurred a few times.

This receptor was identified in a woman aged 25 to 39 in good health. The sequenced material came from blood. The chain couples TRBV7-9 to TRBJ2-1, with 16 positions matching TRBD2. The CDR3 sequence: CASSLPGLAGGVQFF. The DNA for the CDR3 is TGTGCCAGCAGCTTGCCGGGACTAGCGGGAGGGGTGCAGTTCTTC.